The 30 T cell receptor beta chains below come from one sample, sequenced in a study of T cell repertoires in cytomegalovirus infection. A single record per CDR3 protein comes from TCRdb applying MiXCR to the reads. The table has some 220,000 distinct CDR3 sequences, 6.5% seen once. Input material: PBMCs. All receptors come from a human donor in good health (CMV status not recorded). Some clones in this sample may be carry-over from other donors' samples.

This clonotype was counted a few times. The genes are TRBV5-1 and TRBJ1-1, with a possible D match to TRBD1 (6 bases). The CDR3 spans 16 residues. V dropped 4 bases and J dropped 0 bases, with 16 bases sitting between them. Germline V CDR1 and CDR2: SGHRS, YFSETQ. This CDR3 is CASSRGTTGMNTEAFF. The CDR3 coding sequence is TGCGCCAGCAGCAGAGGGACAACAGGAATGAACACTGAAGCTTTCTTT.

V usage is TRBV29-1 and J usage is TRBJ1-1; D is unresolved. Germline assignment: CDR1 SQVTM and CDR2 ANQGSEA. There are 12 residues in the CDR3. V was trimmed by 4 bases and J by 1 base, leaving 7 bases between them. CDR3 bases: TGCAGCGTTGGTTCTACGAACACTGAAGCTTTCTTT. Translating gives CSVGSTNTEAFF. Filled out from reference TRBV29-1 and TRBJ1-1, the complete variable domain reads SAVISQKPSRDICQRGTSLTIQCQVDSQVTMMFWYRQQPGQSLTLIATANQGSEATYESGFVIDKFPISRPNLTFSTLTVSNMSPEDSSIYLCSVGSTNTEAFFGQGTRLTVV.

There are many counts of this clonotype. The gene calls are TRBV7-2 and TRBJ2-1; tentatively, D is TRBD1 or TRBD2 (5 bases each). The CDR3 totals 14 residues. Germline V gives CDR1 SGHTA, CDR2 FQGNSA. Trimming took 1 base from V and 10 from J, leaving 14 bases between them. In DNA, the CDR3 is TGTGCCAGCAGCTTAGGTCTAGGGGAGAGGGAGCAGTTCTTC. Protein product: CASSLGLGEREQFF.

There are a few counts of this clonotype. The chain combines TRBV29-1 with TRBJ1-1, with D perhaps matching TRBD1 (6 bases). Germline CDR1 is SQVTM and CDR2 is ANQGSEA. This CDR3 comprises 13 residues. V lost 7 bases, J lost 3 bases, and 15 bases lay in between. CDR3 protein: CSARGLVDTEAFF. The CDR3 DNA reads as TGCAGCGCCCGGGGGCTCGTTGACACTGAAGCTTTCTTT.

Comments on this clonotype: Just one base apart from a much larger clone, this may be a read error. V usage is TRBV20-1 and J usage is TRBJ1-5; a possible D gene is TRBD1 (6 bases). From germline, CDR1 is DFQATT and CDR2 SNEGSKA (reference sequence). The CDR3 runs to 15 residues. The CDR3 nucleotides read TGCAGTGCTAAAAAAAAAACAGGGATCAATCAGCCCAAGCATTTT. Translating gives CSAKKKTGINQPKHF.

The table lists this clonotype with many counts. The chain employs TRBV12-3 or TRBV12-4 and TRBJ1-1, with D possibly TRBD1 on 5 matching bases. V lost 6 bases and J 1 base, leaving 9 bases between the germline ends. The CDR3 runs to 13 residues. This CDR3 is CASRPGGNTEAFF. In nucleotides, the CDR3 is TGTGCCAGCAGGCCCGGGGGGAACACTGAAGCTTTCTTT.

The rearrangement joins TRBV28 to TRBJ1-5; D unclear. Germline CDR1 reads MDHEN; CDR2 reads SYDVKM. Deletions cut 8 bases from V and 6 bases from J, with 20 bases between. The CDR3 has 15 amino acids. The CDR3 here is CASWRSLGSGQPQHF. For the CDR3, the DNA is TGTGCCAGCTGGAGGTCGTTAGGGTCCGGTCAGCCCCAGCATTTT.

This clonotype has a handful of counts. The chain carries TRBV23-1 and TRBJ1-1; TRBD1 is a possible D gene (5 bases). TRBV23-1 is treated as an ORF (open reading frame) with a function not yet certain. The CDR3 runs to 16 residues. The V gene lost 6 bases and the J gene lost 1 base, with 18 bases spanning the gap. The CDR3 coding sequence is TGCGCCAGCAGCCCCTGGAGGGGCCGACGGAACACTGAAGCTTTCTTT. It yields the protein CASSPWRGRRNTEAFF.

The table lists this clonotype with a few counts. The V and J genes are TRBV7-9 and TRBJ1-3; D might be TRBD1 (6 bases). Germline CDR1 reads SEHNR; CDR2 reads FQNEAQ (reference sequence). The V gene lost 7 bases and the J gene lost 0 bases, with 13 bases spanning the gap. The CDR3 is made up of 15 amino acids. The CDR3 here is CASTFTGSSGNTIYF. The CDR3 DNA reads TGTGCCAGCACCTTTACAGGGAGCTCTGGAAACACCATATATTTT.

The CDR3 here is CAWTDRELAFF. CDR3 nucleotides: TGTGCCTGGACGGATCGGGAACTGGCTTTCTTT. The rearrangement joins TRBV30 to TRBJ1-1; no definite D call. Germline V gene sequence: CDR1 GTSNPN, CDR2 SVGIG (reference sequence). V was pared by 4 bases and J by 11 bases, with 14 bases between. There are 11 residues in the CDR3. Looking up the rest from reference TRBV30 and TRBJ1-1 gives the full variable domain: SQTIHQWPATLVQPVGSPLSLECTVEGTSNPNLYWYRQAAGRGLQLLFYSVGIGQISSEVPQNLSASRPQDRQFILSSKKLLLSDSGFYLCAWTDRELAFFGQGTRLTVV.

The chain employs TRBV7-9 and TRBJ1-2; D may be TRBD1 (6 bases). The ends were cut back, 3 bases at V and 8 bases at J, with 19 bases in the middle. Germline loops: CDR1 SEHNR, CDR2 FQNEAQ (reference sequence). The CDR3 length is 15 residues. Written as DNA, the CDR3 is TGTGCCAGCAGCTTGCCCCTGAGGGGGAATATGGGCTACACCTTC. Encoded protein: CASSLPLRGNMGYTF.

The CDR3 DNA is TGTGCCAGCAGCCCGTCAGGGGGGGCGAATGAGCAGTTCTTC. It specifies CASSPSGGANEQFF. J is TRBJ2-1 and V is TRBV5-4; D may be TRBD1 or TRBD2 (7 bases each). With 4 bases removed from V and 7 bases from J, the gap between germline ends came to 15 bases. Germline assignment: CDR1 SGHNT and CDR2 YYREEE (reference sequence). The length of the CDR3 is 14 residues.

The chain has TRBV28 and TRBJ2-1, with TRBD2 identical over 9 bases. The CDR3 contains 16 residues. V gave up 5 bases and J gave up 5 bases; unmatched junction bases: 10. Germline-derived CDR1 and CDR2 are MDHEN and SYDVKM. DNA of the CDR3: TGTGCCAGCAGTATAGGACGGCGGGGGGGAAACAATGAGCAGTTCTTC. Its protein is CASSIGRRGGNNEQFF.

This clonotype was counted ten times or more. The chain has TRBV5-1 and TRBJ1-4, with no clear D. The CDR3 sequence is 14 residues long. Germline V lookup: CDR1 SGHRS, CDR2 YFSETQ. Trimming pared 3 bases from V and 7 bases from J, leaving 13 bases between. The CDR3: CASSSVSPSEKLFF. The CDR3 nucleotides read TGCGCCAGCAGCTCCGTTTCCCCCTCTGAAAAACTGTTTTTT.

This chain joins TRBV14 and TRBJ2-7; 7 nucleotides agree with TRBD1. The CDR3 covers 16 residues. The ends lost 7 bases at V and 6 bases at J; junction bases unmatched: 18. Germline assignment: CDR1 SGHDN and CDR2 FVKESK. This CDR3 reads CASTATGKVRGGEQYF. For the CDR3, the DNA is TGTGCCAGCACCGCGACAGGGAAGGTCCGAGGGGGCGAGCAGTACTTC.

This clonotype was detected many times. V and J are TRBV28 and TRBJ2-5; D is unclear. The CDR3 length is 14 residues. Trimming removed 3 bases at V and 8 bases at J, with 16 bases between. CDR1 MDHEN and CDR2 SYDVKM come from the germline V gene. DNA for the CDR3: TGTGCCAGCAGTTTGCCGCTCACGGACCGAACCCAGTACTTC. Amino acid sequence: CASSLPLTDRTQYF.

This clonotype showed up many times. This chain uses TRBV7-9 with TRBJ1-6; 9 bases are a match to TRBD1. This CDR3 has 17 amino acids. Germline V gives CDR1 SEHNR, CDR2 FQNEAQ (reference sequence). Trimming took 5 bases from V and 8 from J; bases not matched to a gene: 13. The chain's CDR3 is CASSDSKDRGYDSPLHF. CDR3 nucleotides: TGTGCCAGCAGCGACTCGAAAGACAGGGGGTACGATTCACCCCTCCACTTT.

The table lists this clonotype with many counts. The chain uses TRBV6-1 and TRBJ2-3, with 8 bases aligning to TRBD1. The J segment lost 2 bases and the V segment lost 5 bases, leaving 3 bases of the junction unmatched. The length of the CDR3 is 14 residues. Germline V gene data show CDR1 as MNHNS and CDR2 as SASEGT. The CDR3 bases are TGTGCCAGCAGTATGGACAGGGTCACAGATACGCAGTATTTT. Translation gives CASSMDRVTDTQYF.

This clonotype was detected many times. This chain links TRBV6-5 with TRBJ2-2; D might be TRBD1 (6 bases). Germline V lookup: CDR1 MNHEY, CDR2 SVGAGI. The V end lost 5 bases, the J end lost 3 bases, and 13 bases lay between the germline ends. The CDR3 runs 15 residues. CDR3 in DNA: TGTGCCAGCAGTCGGACAGCTACCTACACCGGGGAGCTGTTTTTT. Its translation: CASSRTATYTGELFF.

This clonotype was counted at least ten times. This rearrangement joins TRBV27 to TRBJ2-1; no reliable D call. Per the germline V gene, CDR1 is MNHEY and CDR2 is SMNVEV (reference sequence). Trimming took off 2 bases at V and 2 bases at J, with 10 bases between the two ends. There are 15 residues in the CDR3. The CDR3 loop reads CASSLVGMTYNEQFF. For the CDR3, the DNA is TGTGCCAGCAGTTTAGTAGGGATGACCTACAATGAGCAGTTCTTC.

This clonotype was observed many times. The chain joins TRBV20-1 to TRBJ2-1; 8 bases map to TRBD1. The CDR3 runs to 15 residues. V lost 6 bases and J lost 7; bases outside the gene matches: 14. The germline gives CDR1 DFQATT, CDR2 SNEGSKA (reference sequence). The CDR3 region is CSAQGSRGHVNEQFF. CDR3 DNA: TGCAGTGCCCAAGGAAGCAGGGGGCACGTGAATGAGCAGTTCTTC.

This clonotype was found many times. The chain employs TRBV28 and TRBJ2-7, with 8 bases lining up with TRBD1. The CDR3 consists of 16 residues. Germline CDR1 is MDHEN and CDR2 is SYDVKM. J was trimmed by 3 bases and V by 4 bases; bases with no gene match: 11. CDR3 nucleotides: TGTGCCAGCAGTTCCTCTGGAGGACAGGGCAACTACGAGCAGTACTTC. Translating gives CASSSSGGQGNYEQYF.

This clonotype came up many times. The chain couples TRBV7-2 to TRBJ2-3; no clear D gene. Per germline, CDR1 SGHTA and CDR2 FQGNSA. With 5 bases removed from V and 0 bases from J, the gap between germline ends came to 21 bases. This CDR3 is 18 amino acids long. The CDR3 spells CASSPSRRSTISTDTQYF. CDR3 DNA: TGTGCCAGCAGCCCGTCCCGACGATCGACCATTAGCACAGATACGCAGTATTTT.

This clonotype showed up many times. V and J are TRBV9 and TRBJ2-3; D remains ambiguous. This CDR3 spans 16 amino acids. Germline values: CDR1 SGDLS, CDR2 YYNGEE. Trimming shortened V by 3 bases and J by 1 base, and 15 bases separated the two germline ends. CDR3 residues: CASSETPFSGTDTQYF. The CDR3 bases are TGTGCCAGCAGCGAGACCCCATTCAGTGGCACAGATACGCAGTATTTT.

This clonotype was counted many times. The chain employs TRBV6-5 and TRBJ2-2; 10 bases match TRBD2. J was trimmed by 0 bases and V by 8 bases; bases with no gene match: 3. The CDR3 has 15 residues. Germline-derived CDR1 and CDR2 are MNHEY and SVGAGI. The CDR3 DNA reads as TGTGCCAGCGTTAGCGGGGGGACGAACACCGGGGAGCTGTTTTTT. The encoded protein is CASVSGGTNTGELFF.

This clonotype was recorded a few times. The chain uses TRBV5-5 and TRBJ1-1; D is ambiguous. The CDR3 totals 13 residues. Trimming removed 4 bases from V and 10 bases from J, with 17 bases in between. CDR1 and CDR2 (germline): SGHKS, YYEKEE (reference sequence). The CDR3 reads CASSTSTSHLAFF. The CDR3 DNA is TGTGCCAGCAGCACCTCGACATCCCACCTAGCTTTCTTT.

This clonotype came up many times. V gene TRBV11-2 combines with J gene TRBJ1-2; unclear D gene. The CDR3 consists of 11 residues. Germline V lookup: CDR1 SGHAT, CDR2 FQNNGV. The V end lost 3 bases, the J end lost 8 bases, and 7 bases lay between the germline ends. As DNA, the CDR3 is TGTGCCAGCAGCTTTAAGGAAGGCTACACCTTC. This codes for CASSFKEGYTF.

Many counts were recorded for this clonotype. V is TRBV7-2 and J is TRBJ1-6; 7 bases are a match to TRBD1. The CDR3 is 16 amino acids. Germline V gene sequence: CDR1 SGHTA, CDR2 FQGNSA. J gave up 10 bases and V 1 base, and 10 bases lay outside the gene matches. CDR3 DNA: TGTGCCAGCAGCTTAGATGGAGGGACAGTAGGGTCACCCCTCCACTTT. It yields the protein CASSLDGGTVGSPLHF. Looking up the rest from reference TRBV7-2 and TRBJ1-6 gives the full variable domain: GAGVSQSPSNKVTEKGKDVELRCDPISGHTALYWYRQSLGQGLEFLIYFQGNSAPDKSGLPSDRFSAERTGGSVSTLTIQRTQQEDSAVYLCASSLDGGTVGSPLHFGNGTRLTVT.

This clonotype was observed at least ten times. V usage is TRBV7-2 and J usage is TRBJ1-2, with D unresolved. V was shortened by 5 bases and J by 4 bases, with 20 bases between the two germline ends. The length of the CDR3 is 16 residues. CDR1 and CDR2 from the germline V gene are SGHTA and FQGNSA. The CDR3 protein is CASSPRPSELSYGYTF. CDR3 nucleotide sequence: TGTGCCAGCAGCCCCCGCCCTAGCGAGCTTTCCTATGGCTACACCTTC.

V and J are TRBV11-2 and TRBJ1-1; D possibly corresponds to TRBD1 (5 bases). V lost 5 bases, J lost 0 bases, and 19 bases lay in between. Germline-derived CDR1 and CDR2 are SGHAT and FQNNGV. CDR3 length: 17 residues. The CDR3 bases are TGTGCCAGCAGCCCAGAATTAGCAGGGTGGATGAACACTGAAGCTTTCTTT. Encoded protein: CASSPELAGWMNTEAFF.